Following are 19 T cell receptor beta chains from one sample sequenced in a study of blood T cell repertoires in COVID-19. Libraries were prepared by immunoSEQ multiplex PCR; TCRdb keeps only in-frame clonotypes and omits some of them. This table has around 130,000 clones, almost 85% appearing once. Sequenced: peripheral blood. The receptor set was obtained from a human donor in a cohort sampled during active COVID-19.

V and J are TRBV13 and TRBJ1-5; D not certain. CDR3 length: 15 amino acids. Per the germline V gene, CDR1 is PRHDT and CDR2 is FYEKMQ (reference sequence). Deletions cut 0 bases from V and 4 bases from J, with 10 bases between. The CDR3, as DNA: TGTGCCAGCAGCTTAGGACCCAGGAAAAATCAGCCCCAGCATTTT. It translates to CASSLGPRKNQPQHF. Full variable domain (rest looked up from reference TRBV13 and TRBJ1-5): AAGVIQSPRHLIKEKRETATLKCYPIPRHDTVYWYQQGPGQDPQFLISFYEKMQSDKGSIPDRFSAQQFSDYHSELNMSSLELGDSALYFCASSLGPRKNQPQHFGDGTRLSIL.

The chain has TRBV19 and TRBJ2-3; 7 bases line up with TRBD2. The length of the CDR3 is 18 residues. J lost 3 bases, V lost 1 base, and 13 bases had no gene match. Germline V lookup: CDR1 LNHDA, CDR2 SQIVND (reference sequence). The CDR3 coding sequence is TGTGCCAGTAGTATAGGTTGGCGGGGGAAGAGAAAAACAGATACGCAGTATTTT. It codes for CASSIGWRGKRKTDTQYF. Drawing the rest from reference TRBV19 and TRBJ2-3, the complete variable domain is DGGITQSPKYLFRKEGQNVTLSCEQNLNHDAMYWYRQDPGQGLRLIYYSQIVNDFQKGDIAEGYSVSREKKESFPLTVTSAQKNPTAFYLCASSIGWRGKRKTDTQYFGPGTRLTVL.

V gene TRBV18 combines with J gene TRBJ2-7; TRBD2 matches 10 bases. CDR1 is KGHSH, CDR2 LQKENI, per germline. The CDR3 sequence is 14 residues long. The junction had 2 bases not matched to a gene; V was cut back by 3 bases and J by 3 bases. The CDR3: CASSPQRGGYEQYF. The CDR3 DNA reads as TGTGCCAGCTCACCGCAGCGGGGGGGCTACGAGCAGTACTTC.

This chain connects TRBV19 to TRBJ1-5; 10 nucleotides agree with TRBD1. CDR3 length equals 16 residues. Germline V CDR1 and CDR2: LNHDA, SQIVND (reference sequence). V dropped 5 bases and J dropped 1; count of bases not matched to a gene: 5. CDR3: CASSLGTGVSNQPQHF. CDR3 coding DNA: TGTGCCAGTAGTCTCGGGACAGGGGTGAGCAATCAGCCCCAGCATTTT.

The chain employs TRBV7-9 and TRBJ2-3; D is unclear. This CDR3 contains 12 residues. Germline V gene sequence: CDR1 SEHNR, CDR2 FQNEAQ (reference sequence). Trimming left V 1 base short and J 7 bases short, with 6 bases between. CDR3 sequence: CASSLGLYTQYF. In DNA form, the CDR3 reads TGTGCCAGCAGCTTAGGTCTCTATACGCAGTATTTT.

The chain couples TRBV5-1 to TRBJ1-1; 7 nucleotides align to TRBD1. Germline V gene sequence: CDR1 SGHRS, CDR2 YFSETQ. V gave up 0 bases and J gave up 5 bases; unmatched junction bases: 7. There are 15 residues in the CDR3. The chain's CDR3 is CASSLEAGGRTEAFF. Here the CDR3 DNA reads TGCGCCAGCAGCTTGGAGGCAGGGGGAAGAACTGAAGCTTTCTTT.

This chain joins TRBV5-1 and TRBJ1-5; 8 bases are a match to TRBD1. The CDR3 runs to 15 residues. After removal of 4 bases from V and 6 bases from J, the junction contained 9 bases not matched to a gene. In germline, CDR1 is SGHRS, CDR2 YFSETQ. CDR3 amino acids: CASSPQGAMGQPQHF. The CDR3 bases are TGCGCCAGCAGCCCGCAGGGGGCGATGGGTCAGCCCCAGCATTTT.

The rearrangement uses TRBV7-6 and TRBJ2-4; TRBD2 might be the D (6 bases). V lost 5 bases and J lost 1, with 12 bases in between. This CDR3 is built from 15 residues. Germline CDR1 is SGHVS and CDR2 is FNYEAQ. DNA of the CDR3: TGTGCCAGCAGCCCCTCCAGCGGGGCCAAAAACATTCAGTACTTC. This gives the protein CASSPSSGAKNIQYF.

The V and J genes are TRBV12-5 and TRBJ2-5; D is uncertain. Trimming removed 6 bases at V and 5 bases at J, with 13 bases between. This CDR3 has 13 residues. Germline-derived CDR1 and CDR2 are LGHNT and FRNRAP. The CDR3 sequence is CASGPTRGETQYF. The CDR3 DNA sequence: TGTGCTAGTGGGCCGACTCGTGGGGAGACCCAGTACTTC.

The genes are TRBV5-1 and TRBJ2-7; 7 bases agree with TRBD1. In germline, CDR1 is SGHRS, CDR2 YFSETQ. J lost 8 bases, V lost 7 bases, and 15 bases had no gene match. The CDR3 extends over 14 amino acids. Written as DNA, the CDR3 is TGCGCCAGCTTAAGGGACAGTTGGGATACTAAGCAGTACTTC. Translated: CASLRDSWDTKQYF.

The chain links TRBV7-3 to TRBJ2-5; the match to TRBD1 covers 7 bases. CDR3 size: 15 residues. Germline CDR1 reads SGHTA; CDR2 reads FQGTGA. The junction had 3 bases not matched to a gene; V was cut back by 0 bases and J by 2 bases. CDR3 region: CASSLTGTVQETQYF. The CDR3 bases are TGTGCCAGCAGCTTAACCGGGACAGTACAAGAGACCCAGTACTTC.

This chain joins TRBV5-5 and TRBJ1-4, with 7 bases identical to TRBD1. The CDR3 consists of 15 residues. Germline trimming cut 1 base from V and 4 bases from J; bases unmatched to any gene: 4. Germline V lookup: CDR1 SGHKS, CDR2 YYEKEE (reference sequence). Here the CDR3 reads CASSLRGQGNEKLFF. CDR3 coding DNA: TGTGCCAGCAGCTTGAGGGGGCAGGGTAATGAAAAACTGTTTTTT.

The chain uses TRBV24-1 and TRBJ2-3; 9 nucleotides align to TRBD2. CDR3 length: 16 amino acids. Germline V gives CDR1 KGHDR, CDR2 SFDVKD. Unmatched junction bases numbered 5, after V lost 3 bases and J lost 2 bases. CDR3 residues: CATSDTAGGPTDTQYF. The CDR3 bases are TGTGCCACCAGTGATACAGCGGGGGGCCCCACAGATACGCAGTATTTT.

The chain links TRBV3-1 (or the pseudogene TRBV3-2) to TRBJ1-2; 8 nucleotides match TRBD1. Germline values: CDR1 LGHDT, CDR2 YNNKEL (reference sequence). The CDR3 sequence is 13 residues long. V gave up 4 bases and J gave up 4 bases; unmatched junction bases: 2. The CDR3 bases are TGTGCCAGCAGCCCCGGGACAGGCTATGGCTACACCTTC. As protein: CASSPGTGYGYTF.

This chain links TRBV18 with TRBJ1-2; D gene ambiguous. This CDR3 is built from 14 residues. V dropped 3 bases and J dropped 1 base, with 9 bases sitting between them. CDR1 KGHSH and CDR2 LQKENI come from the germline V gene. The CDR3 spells CASSPGQSNYGYTF. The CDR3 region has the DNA TGTGCCAGCTCACCGGGCCAGAGTAACTATGGCTACACCTTC.

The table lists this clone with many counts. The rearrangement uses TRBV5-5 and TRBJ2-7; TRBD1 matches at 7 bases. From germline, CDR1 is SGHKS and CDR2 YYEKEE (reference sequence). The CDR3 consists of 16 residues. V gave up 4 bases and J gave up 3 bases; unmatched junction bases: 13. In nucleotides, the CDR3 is TGTGCCAGCAGCCCAATTCTACAGGGGATAAGCTACGAGCAGTACTTC. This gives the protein CASSPILQGISYEQYF.

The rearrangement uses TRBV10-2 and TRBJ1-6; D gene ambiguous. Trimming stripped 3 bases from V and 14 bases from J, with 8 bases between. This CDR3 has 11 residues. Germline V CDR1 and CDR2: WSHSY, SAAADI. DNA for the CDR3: TGCGCCAGCAGTGAAGCAGGTTCCCTCCACTTT. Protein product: CASSEAGSLHF.

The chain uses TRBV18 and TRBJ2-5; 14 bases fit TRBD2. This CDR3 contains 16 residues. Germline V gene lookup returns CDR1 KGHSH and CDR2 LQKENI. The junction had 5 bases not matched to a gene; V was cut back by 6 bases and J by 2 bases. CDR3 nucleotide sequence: TGTGCCAGCTCCCGGACTAGCGGGGGGTTACAAGAGACCCAGTACTTC. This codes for CASSRTSGGLQETQYF.

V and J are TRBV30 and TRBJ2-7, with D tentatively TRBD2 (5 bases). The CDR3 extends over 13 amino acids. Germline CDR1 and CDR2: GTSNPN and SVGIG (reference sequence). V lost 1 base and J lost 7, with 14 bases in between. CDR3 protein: CAWSAGMLGEQYF. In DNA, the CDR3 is TGTGCCTGGAGTGCCGGGATGCTGGGAGAGCAGTACTTC.